The 32 T cell receptor beta chains reported below all come from one sample, sequenced in a study of spatial heterogeneity in lung cancer (dated by TCRdb to the late 2010s). The sample's time point label is to be understood as: sample taken at primary tumor resection. For TCR sequencing, whole RNA was extracted from tumor and nontumor lung tissue, or from cryopreserved PBMC samples, and no cell sorting was done. Preparation of the library involved 5' RACE. Sequenced using a NextSeq 500. TCRdb took the public reads, trimmed them with fastp at Q25, ran MiXCR for clone calling and kept in-frame beta chains. Identical CDR3 proteins give one entry, which carries the most common genes and DNA. Here the sample has 28,000 or so distinct CDR3 sequences; approximately 8.4% occur a single time. The top ten hold roughly 34% of the sample. The starting material was PBMCs, obtained at surgery. The source of these receptors is a female donor with early-stage non-small cell lung cancer.

This clonotype has a count of ten or more. The chain uses TRBV12-3 or TRBV12-4 and TRBJ1-4; D gene uncertain. V was clipped by 2 bases and J by 0 bases, with 10 bases between them. This CDR3 comprises 16 residues. The CDR3 nucleotides are TGTGCCAGCAGTTTATGGAGCGCGGCAACTAATGAAAAACTGTTTTTT. It yields the protein CASSLWSAATNEKLFF.

Only a few counts were recorded for this clonotype. The chain couples TRBV20-1 to TRBJ2-1; maybe TRBD2 (6 bases). This CDR3 has 20 residues. Germline V lookup: CDR1 DFQATT, CDR2 SNEGSKA (reference sequence). The V gene lost 5 bases and the J gene lost 5 bases, with 34 bases spanning the gap. The CDR3 DNA follows: TGCAGTGCTGTTCAATGGGGGGAGCAAGTTCTAGAGGGGTTTAACAATGAGCAGTTCTTC. This translates into CSAVQWGEQVLEGFNNEQFF.

This clonotype was detected many times. The rearrangement links TRBV12-3 or TRBV12-4 to TRBJ1-1, with D possibly being TRBD1 (6 bases). CDR3 length: 14 residues. Trimming took 6 bases from V and 0 from J, leaving 11 bases between them. The CDR3 bases are TGTGCCAGCAGAGTGACAGGAATGAACACTGAAGCTTTCTTT. Translated, it gives CASRVTGMNTEAFF.

This clonotype turned up a few times. The chain carries TRBV5-1 and TRBJ1-6; D is unresolved. Germline V gene sequence: CDR1 SGHRS, CDR2 YFSETQ. The V gene lost 4 bases and the J gene lost 5 bases, with 13 bases spanning the gap. The CDR3 extends over 15 amino acids. The CDR3 reads CASSEGAGNNSPLHF. CDR3 coding DNA: TGCGCCAGCAGCGAGGGAGCCGGGAATAATTCACCCCTCCACTTT.

Many counts were recorded for this clonotype. The chain employs TRBV25-1 and TRBJ2-2; D not certain. V lost 0 bases and J 4 bases, leaving 6 bases between the germline ends. This CDR3 is 14 amino acids long. Germline-derived CDR1 and CDR2 are MGHDK and SYGVNS. CDR3 sequence reads: CASSEYVSTGELFF. The CDR3 DNA follows: TGTGCCAGCAGTGAATATGTTTCCACCGGGGAGCTGTTTTTT.

About this clonotype: A read error may produce the germline difference seen at one junction end. This chain joins TRBV18 and TRBJ2-1; 7 bases are shared with TRBD1. CDR3 length: 15 residues. Germline values: CDR1 KGHSH, CDR2 LQKENI. CDR3 residues: CASSSPGAGGNEQFF. In DNA form, the CDR3 reads TGTGCCAGCTCATCACCTGGTGCAGGGGGCAATGAGCAGTTCTTC.

The chain has TRBV24-1 and TRBJ2-2; D is unresolved. CDR3 length equals 12 residues. Trimming removed 8 bases at V and 2 bases at J, with 5 bases between. Germline-derived CDR1 and CDR2 are KGHDR and SFDVKD. CDR3 sequence: CATNGNTGELFF. The DNA for the CDR3 is TGTGCCACCAACGGAAACACCGGGGAGCTGTTTTTT.

By frequency in the sample, this clonotype is hyperexpanded. This chain joins TRBV5-1 and TRBJ1-1; no clear D gene. There are 13 residues in the CDR3. V shed 4 bases and J shed 0 bases, with 7 bases lying between them. CDR1 is SGHRS, CDR2 YFSETQ, per germline. CDR3 loop: CASSLAVNTEAFF. CDR3 coding DNA: TGCGCCAGCAGCCTGGCAGTGAACACTGAAGCTTTCTTT.

This clonotype was counted ten times or more. The V gene is TRBV7-8, the J gene TRBJ1-5; possibly TRBD1 for D (6 bases). The CDR3 extends over 15 amino acids. Germline CDR1 reads SGHVS; CDR2 reads FQNEAQ. V was pared by 1 base and J by 6 bases, with 13 bases between. CDR3 in DNA: TGTGCCAGCAGCTTAGGGGACACCGGGTTTCAGCCCCAGCATTTT. It specifies CASSLGDTGFQPQHF.

This clonotype has at least ten counts. The chain is built from TRBV6-2 or TRBV6-3 and TRBJ2-6; the D call may be TRBD1 or TRBD2 (6 bases each). The ends were cut back, 5 bases at V and 4 bases at J, with 18 bases in the middle. The CDR3 runs 17 residues. Germline V gene sequence: CDR1 MNHEY, CDR2 SVGEGT. This chain's CDR3 is CASSTSYRDLGANVLTF. The CDR3 DNA follows: TGTGCCAGCAGTACCTCATACAGGGACTTAGGGGCCAACGTCCTGACTTTC.

This clonotype occurred many times. This chain connects TRBV7-9 to TRBJ1-1; no firm D call. The CDR3 consists of 13 residues. CDR1 SEHNR and CDR2 FQNEAQ come from the germline V gene (reference sequence). Trimming shortened V by 2 bases and J by 1 base, and 5 bases separated the two germline ends. CDR3 protein: CASSLQENTEAFF. CDR3 DNA: TGTGCCAGCAGCTTACAGGAGAACACTGAAGCTTTCTTT.

Only a few counts were recorded for this clonotype. The J gene is TRBJ1-5, the V gene TRBV28; no firm D call. The CDR3 spans 13 residues. V lost 2 bases, J lost 5 bases, and 7 bases lay in between. Germline V gives CDR1 MDHEN, CDR2 SYDVKM. CDR3 nucleotides: TGTGCCAGCAGTTTAAGATTTTATCAGCCCCAGCATTTT. Encoded protein: CASSLRFYQPQHF.

The table lists this clonotype with many counts. This chain links TRBV7-3 with TRBJ2-2, with D possibly being TRBD2 (5 bases). Germline V gives CDR1 SGHTA, CDR2 FQGTGA. V was trimmed by 2 bases and J by 1 base, leaving 5 bases between them. This CDR3 comprises 14 residues. The CDR3 bases are TGTGCCAGCAGCTTAGCGGGGAACACCGGGGAGCTGTTTTTT. Amino acids: CASSLAGNTGELFF.

This clonotype has ten or more counts. This chain joins TRBV10-3 and TRBJ1-4; the D is unclear. V lost 3 bases and J lost 5, with 10 bases in between. This CDR3 is 14 amino acids long. The germline V gene has CDR1 ENHRY and CDR2 SYGVKD. The CDR3 here is CAISEIAINEKLFF. The CDR3 bases are TGTGCCATCAGTGAAATAGCCATAAATGAAAAACTGTTTTTT.

This clonotype occurred many times. The chain combines TRBV18 with TRBJ2-1; D not resolved. This CDR3 region has 18 residues. Trimming took off 3 bases at V and 2 bases at J, with 20 bases between the two ends. From germline, CDR1 is KGHSH and CDR2 LQKENI. Written as DNA, the CDR3 is TGTGCCAGCTCACCGGGTTCGACACAGTTTTGGGCCTACAATGAGCAGTTCTTC. Translated, it gives CASSPGSTQFWAYNEQFF.

Written as DNA, the CDR3 is TGTGCCAGCACCCATCGGGGGAGCTTCGCAGATACGCAGTATTTT. As protein: CASTHRGSFADTQYF. The rearrangement links TRBV3-1 to TRBJ2-3; tentatively, D is TRBD2 (6 bases). CDR1 LGHDT and CDR2 YNNKEL come from the germline V gene (reference sequence). The ends were cut back, 7 bases at V and 4 bases at J, with 18 bases in the middle. CDR3 length: 15 amino acids.

This clonotype came up many times. The V gene is TRBV18, the J gene TRBJ1-5; D is uncertain. The CDR3 length is 16 residues. The germline V gene encodes CDR1 KGHSH and CDR2 LQKENI. Trimming stripped 2 bases from V and 0 bases from J, with 11 bases between. CDR3 loop: CASSPGRSNSNQPQHF. The CDR3 bases are TGTGCCAGCTCACCAGGGAGGTCGAATAGCAATCAGCCCCAGCATTTT.

Concerning this clonotype: The junction departs from the called germline gene at one end, perhaps through a read error. This chain joins TRBV20-1 and TRBJ1-6; D gene ambiguous. Germline V CDR1 and CDR2: DFQATT, SNEGSKA (reference sequence). The CDR3 consists of 15 residues. The CDR3 here is CSARIGSSNNSPLHF. The CDR3 nucleotides are TGCAGTGCTAGGATAGGGAGCTCCAATAATTCACCCCTCCACTTT.

V and J are TRBV5-1 and TRBJ2-5; TRBD2 agrees at 15 bases. The length of the CDR3 is 19 residues. V lost 4 bases, J lost 2 bases, and 12 bases stayed unmatched. Germline CDR1 SGHRS, CDR2 YFSETQ. In DNA, the CDR3 is TGCGCCAGCAGCCCCCCGCCGGGGACTAGCGGGAGGAGGCAAGAGACCCAGTACTTC. The encoded protein is CASSPPPGTSGRRQETQYF.

The rearrangement uses TRBV29-1 and TRBJ2-2; perhaps TRBD1 as D (5 bases). Trimming stripped 7 bases from V and 5 bases from J, with 17 bases between. The CDR3 spans 14 residues. Germline V lookup: CDR1 SQVTM, CDR2 ANQGSEA. The chain's CDR3 is CSASEGARTGELFF. The CDR3 DNA sequence: TGCAGCGCGTCCGAAGGGGCGAGGACCGGGGAGCTGTTTTTT.

This clonotype was observed many times. The rearrangement joins TRBV28 to TRBJ2-7, with D uncertain. The CDR3 is made up of 14 amino acids. Germline CDR1 and CDR2: MDHEN and SYDVKM. V was cut by 1 base and J by 2 bases, with 9 bases left in between. The CDR3 reads CASSLLRSPYEQYF. For the CDR3, the DNA is TGTGCCAGCAGTTTATTGAGGTCTCCCTACGAGCAGTACTTC. The whole variable domain, filled in from reference TRBV28 and TRBJ2-7, reads DVKVTQSSRYLVKRTGEKVFLECVQDMDHENMFWYRQDPGLGLRLIYFSYDVKMKEKGDIPEGYSVSREKKERFSLILESASTNQTSMYLCASSLLRSPYEQYFGPGTRLTVT.

This clonotype has only a few counts. The chain employs TRBV15 and TRBJ2-7; no definite D call. V was cut by 0 bases and J by 3 bases, with 6 bases left in between. The CDR3 extends over 13 amino acids. Germline loops: CDR1 LNHNV, CDR2 YYDKDF (reference sequence). DNA of the CDR3: TGTGCCACCAGCAGAGAAGTGAGCTACGAGCAGTACGTC. Translating it yields CATSREVSYEQYV.

The sample holds many counts of this clonotype. The chain carries TRBV28 and TRBJ1-4; weak D call: TRBD1 (6 bases). This CDR3 is built from 16 residues. The V gene lost 4 bases and the J gene lost 6 bases, with 18 bases spanning the gap. Germline CDR1 reads MDHEN; CDR2 reads SYDVKM. The CDR3 sequence: CASSSAAGVTDEKLFF. CDR3 coding DNA: TGTGCCAGCAGTTCAGCCGCAGGGGTGACGGATGAAAAACTGTTTTTT. Full variable domain (remainder filled in from reference TRBV28 and TRBJ1-4): DVKVTQSSRYLVKRTGEKVFLECVQDMDHENMFWYRQDPGLGLRLIYFSYDVKMKEKGDIPEGYSVSREKKERFSLILESASTNQTSMYLCASSSAAGVTDEKLFFGSGTQLSVL.

The table lists this clonotype with a few counts. The gene calls are TRBV15 and TRBJ2-5; 10 nucleotides agree with TRBD2. Germline V CDR1 and CDR2: LNHNV, YYDKDF (reference sequence). The CDR3 has 15 amino acids. Trimming took 0 bases from V and 5 from J; bases not matched to a gene: 3. As DNA, the CDR3 is TGTGCCACCAGCAGAGATCTAGCGGGAGTGGAGACCCAGTACTTC. The encoded protein is CATSRDLAGVETQYF.

This clonotype was counted ten times or more. The chain has TRBV7-9 and TRBJ2-1, with 12 nucleotides matching TRBD2. V trimming: 4 bases; J trimming: 7 bases; junction bases outside the gene matches: 5. Germline V gene lookup returns CDR1 SEHNR and CDR2 FQNEAQ (reference sequence). The CDR3 covers 15 residues. The CDR3 loop is CASSSTSGRRNEQFF. The CDR3 DNA sequence: TGTGCCAGCAGCTCCACTAGCGGGAGGCGTAATGAGCAGTTCTTC.

This clonotype was detected many times. CDR3 nucleotides: TGTGCCAGCGGTGACGGTGGGGCCAGCAATCAGCCCCAGCATTTT. This translates into CASGDGGASNQPQHF. The genes are TRBV27 and TRBJ1-5, with D possibly being TRBD1 (5 bases). V was pared by 8 bases and J by 1 base, with 15 bases between. CDR3 length equals 15 residues. CDR1 and CDR2 from the germline V gene are MNHEY and SMNVEV (reference sequence).

This clonotype was detected many times. This chain links TRBV6-1 with TRBJ1-5; D not resolved. The CDR3 length is 13 residues. Trimming took 6 bases from V and 7 from J, leaving 13 bases between them. CDR1 is MNHNS and CDR2 is SASEGT in the germline V gene. The CDR3 DNA follows: TGTGCCAGCAGAACCGACCCGTGGCAGCCCCAGCATTTT. Protein: CASRTDPWQPQHF.

This clonotype was seen repeatedly, ten times or more. The chain employs TRBV5-1 and TRBJ1-2, with 9 positions matching TRBD1. After removal of 3 bases from V and 8 bases from J, the junction contained 11 bases not matched to a gene. CDR1 and CDR2 from the germline V gene are SGHRS and YFSETQ. This CDR3 spans 15 amino acids. CDR3 sequence (DNA): TGCGCCAGCAGCTCCAGTGGACGGACAGGGGAAGGCTACACCTTC. It codes for CASSSSGRTGEGYTF.

The V gene is TRBV29-1, the J gene TRBJ2-5, with a weak D call TRBD1 (6 bases). The CDR3 loop spans 12 amino acids. CDR1 SQVTM and CDR2 ANQGSEA come from the germline V gene. Trimming shortened V by 6 bases and J by 7 bases, and 15 bases separated the two germline ends. Written as DNA, the CDR3 is TGCAGCGTCGACACCCAGACAGGGACCCAGTACTTC. Translation: CSVDTQTGTQYF.

V and J are TRBV6-5 and TRBJ1-6, with D uncertain. Germline V gene data show CDR1 as MNHEY and CDR2 as SVGAGI. V lost 8 bases, J lost 2 bases, and 10 bases lay in between. This CDR3 is 14 amino acids long. CDR3 amino acids: CASGIGPYNSPLHF. The CDR3 DNA is TGTGCCAGCGGGATCGGGCCCTATAATTCACCCCTCCACTTT.

The chain uses TRBV11-2 and TRBJ1-5; D unclear. This CDR3 is 13 amino acids long. Germline V gene lookup returns CDR1 SGHAT and CDR2 FQNNGV. V dropped 5 bases and J dropped 0 bases, with 5 bases sitting between them. DNA of the CDR3: TGTGCCAGCAGCCTTAATAGCAATCAGCCCCAGCATTTT. Translation gives CASSLNSNQPQHF.

This clonotype has at least ten counts. The rearrangement links TRBV15 to TRBJ1-2; D perhaps matches TRBD1 (6 bases). CDR3 length: 15 amino acids. Between the trimmed V and J ends, which lost 0 bases and 7 bases, there was a span of 15 bases. Germline CDR1 and CDR2: LNHNV and YYDKDF (reference sequence). CDR3 DNA sequence: TGTGCCACCAGCAGAGATCCACAGGGTTGGGGTGGCTACACCTTC. It codes for CATSRDPQGWGGYTF. The whole variable domain, filled in from reference TRBV15 and TRBJ1-2, reads DAMVIQNPRYQVTQFGKPVTLSCSQTLNHNVMYWYQQKSSQAPKLLFHYYDKDFNNEADTPDNFQSRRPNTSFCFLDIRSPGLGDTAMYLCATSRDPQGWGGYTFGSGTRLTVV.